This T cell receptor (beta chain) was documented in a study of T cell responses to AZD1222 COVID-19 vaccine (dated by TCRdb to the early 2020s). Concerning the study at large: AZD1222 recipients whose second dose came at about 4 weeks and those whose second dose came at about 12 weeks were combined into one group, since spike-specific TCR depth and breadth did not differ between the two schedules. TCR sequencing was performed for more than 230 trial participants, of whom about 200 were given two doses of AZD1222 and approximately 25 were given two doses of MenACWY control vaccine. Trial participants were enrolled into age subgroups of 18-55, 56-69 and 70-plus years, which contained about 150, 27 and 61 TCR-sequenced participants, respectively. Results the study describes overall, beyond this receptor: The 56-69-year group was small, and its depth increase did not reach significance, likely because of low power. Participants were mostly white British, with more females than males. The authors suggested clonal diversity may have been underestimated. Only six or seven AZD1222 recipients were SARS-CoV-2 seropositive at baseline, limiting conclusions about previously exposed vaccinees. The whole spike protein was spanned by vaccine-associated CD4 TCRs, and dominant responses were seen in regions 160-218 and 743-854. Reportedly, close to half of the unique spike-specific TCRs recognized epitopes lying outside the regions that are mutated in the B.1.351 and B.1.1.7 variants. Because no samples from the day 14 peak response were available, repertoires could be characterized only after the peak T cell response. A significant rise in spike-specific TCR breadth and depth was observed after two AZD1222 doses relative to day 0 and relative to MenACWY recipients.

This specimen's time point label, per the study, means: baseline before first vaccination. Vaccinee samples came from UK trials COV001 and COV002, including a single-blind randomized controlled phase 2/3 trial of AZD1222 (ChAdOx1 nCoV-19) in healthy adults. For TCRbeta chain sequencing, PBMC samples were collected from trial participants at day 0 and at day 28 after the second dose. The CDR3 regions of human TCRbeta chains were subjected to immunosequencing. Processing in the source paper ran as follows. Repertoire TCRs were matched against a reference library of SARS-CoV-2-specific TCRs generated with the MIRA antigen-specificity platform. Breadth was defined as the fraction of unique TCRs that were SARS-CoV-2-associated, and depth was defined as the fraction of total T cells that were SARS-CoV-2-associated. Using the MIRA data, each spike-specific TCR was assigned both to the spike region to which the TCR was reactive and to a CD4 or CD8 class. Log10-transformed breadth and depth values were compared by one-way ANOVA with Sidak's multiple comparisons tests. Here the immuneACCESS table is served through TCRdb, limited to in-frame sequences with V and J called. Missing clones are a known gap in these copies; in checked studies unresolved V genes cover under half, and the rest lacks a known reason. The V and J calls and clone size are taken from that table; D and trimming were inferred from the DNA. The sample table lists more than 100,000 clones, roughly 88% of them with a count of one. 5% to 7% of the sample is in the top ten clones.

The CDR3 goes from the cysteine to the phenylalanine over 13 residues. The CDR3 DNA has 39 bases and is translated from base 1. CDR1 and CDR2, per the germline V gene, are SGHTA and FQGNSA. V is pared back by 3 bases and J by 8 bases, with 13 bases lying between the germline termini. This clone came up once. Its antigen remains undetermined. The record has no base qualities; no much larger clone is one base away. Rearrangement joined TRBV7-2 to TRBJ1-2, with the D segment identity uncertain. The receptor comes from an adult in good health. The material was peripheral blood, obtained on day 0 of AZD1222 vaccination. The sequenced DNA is TGTGCCAGCAGCTTGGAGAGGGCGCGAGGCTACACCTTC. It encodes CASSLERARGYTF. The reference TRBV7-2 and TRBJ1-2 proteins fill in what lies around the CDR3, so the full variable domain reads GAGVSQSPSNKVTEKGKDVELRCDPISGHTALYWYRQSLGQGLEFLIYFQGNSAPDKSGLPSDRFSAERTGGSVSTLTIQRTQQEDSAVYLCASSLERARGYTFGSGTRLTVV.